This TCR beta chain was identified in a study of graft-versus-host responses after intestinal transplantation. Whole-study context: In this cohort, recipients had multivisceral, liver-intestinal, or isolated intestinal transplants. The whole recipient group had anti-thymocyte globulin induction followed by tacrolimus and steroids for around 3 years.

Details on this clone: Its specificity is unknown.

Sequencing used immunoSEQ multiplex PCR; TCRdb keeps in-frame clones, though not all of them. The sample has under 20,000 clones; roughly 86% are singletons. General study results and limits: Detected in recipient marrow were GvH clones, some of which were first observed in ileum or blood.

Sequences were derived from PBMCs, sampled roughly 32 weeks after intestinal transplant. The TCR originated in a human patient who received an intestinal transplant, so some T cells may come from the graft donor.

The CDR3 sequence is CASSRAGGQYQETQYF. CDR3 nucleotides: TGTGCCAGCAGCCGAGCGGGGGGACAGTACCAAGAGACCCAGTACTTC. The rearrangement links TRBV4-2 to TRBJ2-5; 9 bases align to TRBD2. V trimming: 4 bases; J trimming: 0 bases; junction bases outside the gene matches: 6. This CDR3 is 16 amino acids long. Germline loops: CDR1 LGHNA, CDR2 YNFKEQ.